Below are 20 T cell receptor beta chains sequenced from a single sample in a study of neurological immune-mediated disorders. In TCRdb, the 5' RACE reads were re-called with MiXCR into one record per CDR3 protein. Of tens of thousands of distinct CDR3 sequences listed, approximately 15% were seen once; the top ten hold 3% to 4.5%. Sequenced material: CD4+ T cells from blood. The receptor source for this set is a woman aged 55-70 years with HTLV-1-associated myelopathy (HAM/TSP).

A single count supports this clonotype. The genes are TRBV5-5 and TRBJ2-1, with D perhaps matching TRBD2 (5 bases). Per germline, CDR1 SGHKS and CDR2 YYEKEE (reference sequence). Trimming cost V 2 bases and J 0 bases, with 9 bases left between them. This CDR3 comprises 15 residues. CDR3 sequence (DNA): TGTGCCAGCAGCTTACCAGCGGCCTCCTACAATGAGCAGTTCTTC. It specifies CASSLPAASYNEQFF.

Comment on this clonotype: The DNA is omitted, as the CDR3 cannot be located on it reliably, and the CDR3 follows TCRdb's listing. The chain is built from TRBV5-1 and TRBJ2-3; the tabulated D call, TRBD2, remains unverified against the DNA. Including both end residues, the CDR3 is 22 amino acids long. The germline gives CDR1 SGHRS, CDR2 YFSETQ. The CDR3 spells CASSFYICSASQRGASTDTQYF.

This clonotype has at least ten counts. The V gene is TRBV20-1, the J gene TRBJ2-3; 9 bases are shared with TRBD2. The CDR3 is 14 amino acids. V lost 5 bases and J lost 2; bases outside the gene matches: 5. Germline CDR1 and CDR2: DFQATT and SNEGSKA (reference sequence). The CDR3 protein is CSAPLAGSTDTQYF. CDR3 DNA sequence: TGCAGTGCTCCCCTAGCGGGGTCCACAGATACGCAGTATTTT.

This clonotype was detected ten times or more. The genes are TRBV20-1 and TRBJ2-4; a weak D match, TRBD1 (6 bases). CDR1 and CDR2 from the germline V gene are DFQATT and SNEGSKA (reference sequence). V lost 7 bases and J 0 bases, leaving 25 bases between the germline ends. The CDR3 consists of 18 residues. The CDR3 DNA follows: TGCAGTGTTCTCCCCGGGACATATTTTAACGAAGCCAAAAACATTCAGTACTTC. Its protein is CSVLPGTYFNEAKNIQYF.

This clonotype occurred many times. This chain connects TRBV6-5 to TRBJ1-5; maybe TRBD1 (6 bases). Germline V gene data show CDR1 as MNHEY and CDR2 as SVGAGI. The CDR3 has 14 residues. V gave up 6 bases and J gave up 7 bases, with 16 bases separating them. CDR3 residues: CASSRFQGRQPQHF. The CDR3 DNA reads as TGTGCCAGCAGCCGGTTTCAGGGGAGGCAGCCCCAGCATTTT.

Many counts were recorded for this clonotype. The V call is TRBV29-1, the J call TRBJ1-4; a weak D match, TRBD1 (5 bases). The CDR3 contains 13 residues. Germline CDR1 is SQVTM and CDR2 is ANQGSEA. V shed 4 bases and J shed 6 bases, with 12 bases lying between them. CDR3 sequence: CSVARQGDEKLFF. DNA for the CDR3: TGCAGCGTTGCGAGGCAGGGCGATGAAAAACTGTTTTTT.

This clonotype was seen repeatedly, ten times or more. The chain has TRBV6-1 and TRBJ2-7, with D uncertain. The CDR3 is 16 amino acids. V was clipped by 0 bases and J by 2 bases, with 14 bases between them. Per the germline V gene, CDR1 is MNHNS and CDR2 is SASEGT. CDR3 residues: CASSEALAVLTYEQYF. CDR3 nucleotide sequence: TGTGCCAGCAGTGAAGCGCTGGCAGTCCTTACCTACGAGCAGTACTTC.

In its sample, this clonotype was seen many times. The V and J genes are TRBV5-5 and TRBJ1-1; D is undetermined. V was clipped by 2 bases and J by 1 base, with 6 bases between them. CDR1 is SGHKS and CDR2 is YYEKEE in the germline V gene (reference sequence). The CDR3 totals 13 residues. CDR3 protein: CASSFASNTEAFF. The CDR3 DNA follows: TGTGCCAGCAGCTTTGCTTCGAACACTGAAGCTTTCTTT.

By sample fraction, this clonotype is medium-sized. The chain couples TRBV12-3 or TRBV12-4 to TRBJ1-2, with 8 bases identical to TRBD1. The CDR3 is 16 amino acids. V lost 1 base, J lost 5 bases, and 9 bases stayed unmatched. CDR3 region: CASSLVLQGGEYGYTF. The DNA of the CDR3 is TGTGCCAGCAGTTTAGTTTTACAGGGGGGAGAGTATGGCTACACCTTC.

This clonotype was recorded at least ten times. The CDR3 spells CASSLNGGWYQPQHF. For the CDR3, the DNA is TGCGCCAGCAGCTTGAACGGGGGTTGGTATCAGCCCCAGCATTTT. This chain links TRBV5-1 with TRBJ1-5; tentative D call: TRBD1 (5 bases). The CDR3 runs 15 residues. V lost 1 base to trimming and J lost 5 bases, with 13 bases between them. The germline V gene encodes CDR1 SGHRS and CDR2 YFSETQ. The full variable domain, in which reference TRBV5-1 and TRBJ1-5 provide the parts outside the CDR3, is KAGVTQTPRYLIKTRGQQVTLSCSPISGHRSVSWYQQTPGQGLQFLFEYFSETQRNKGNFPGRFSGRQFSNSRSEMNVSTLELGDSALYLCASSLNGGWYQPQHFGDGTRLSIL.

This clonotype was recorded at least ten times. The chain recombines TRBV5-5 with TRBJ2-1; D is undetermined. V gave up 1 base and J gave up 6 bases, with 8 bases separating them. This CDR3 is built from 13 residues. CDR1 is SGHKS, CDR2 YYEKEE, per germline (reference sequence). CDR3 sequence: CASSLLQSNEQFF. CDR3 nucleotide sequence: TGTGCCAGCAGCTTGTTACAGTCCAATGAGCAGTTCTTC.

This clonotype showed up many times. V is TRBV10-2 and J is TRBJ1-1; TRBD1 matches at 7 bases. Germline V gene data show CDR1 as WSHSY and CDR2 as SAAADI. Unmatched junction bases numbered 9, after V lost 11 bases and J lost 0 bases. CDR3 length: 14 amino acids. CDR3 in amino acids: CAGRQGGMNTEAFF. For the CDR3, the DNA is TGCGCCGGACGACAGGGCGGGATGAACACTGAAGCTTTCTTT.

This clonotype was detected many times. This rearrangement joins TRBV18 to TRBJ1-2, with 7 positions matching TRBD1. This CDR3 comprises 16 residues. Germline assignment: CDR1 KGHSH and CDR2 LQKENI. The V and J ends lost 3 bases and 6 bases, in that order; junction bases with no gene match: 13. The CDR3 coding sequence is TGTGCCAGCTCACCTAGGGTCAGGACAGGCGTAAATGGCTACACCTTC. This gives the protein CASSPRVRTGVNGYTF.

This clonotype has ten or more counts. The chain combines TRBV20-1 with TRBJ1-4; D is possibly TRBD1 (5 bases). V dropped 5 bases and J dropped 8 bases, with 15 bases sitting between them. Germline V gene data show CDR1 as DFQATT and CDR2 as SNEGSKA (reference sequence). The CDR3 sequence is 13 residues long. The CDR3 nucleotides are TGCAGTGCTCTCGACAGAACGGGGGAAAAACTGTTTTTT. This sequence encodes CSALDRTGEKLFF.

The chain recombines TRBV7-6 with TRBJ2-1, with 10 bases aligning to TRBD2. V lost 4 bases and J lost 5; bases outside the gene matches: 8. Germline V CDR1 and CDR2: SGHVS, FNYEAQ. This CDR3 comprises 16 residues. CDR3 sequence reads: CASSSIFSGGDNEQFF. CDR3 nucleotide sequence: TGTGCCAGCAGCTCCATCTTCAGCGGGGGGGACAATGAGCAGTTCTTC. Combining the CDR3 with reference TRBV7-6 and TRBJ2-1 gives the whole variable domain GAGVSQSPRYKVTKRGQDVALRCDPISGHVSLYWYRQALGQGPEFLTYFNYEAQQDKSGLPNDRFSAERPEGSISTLTIQRTEQRDSAMYRCASSSIFSGGDNEQFFGPGTRLTVL.

This clonotype has ten or more counts. The chain combines TRBV3-1 with TRBJ2-2, with D possibly matching TRBD2 (5 bases). The CDR3 sequence is 15 residues long. Trimming took 1 base from V and 4 from J, leaving 10 bases between them. CDR1 is LGHDT and CDR2 is YNNKEL in the germline V gene (reference sequence). CDR3 bases: TGTGCCAGCAGCCAAGTCTCGGGGTCCACCGGGGAGCTGTTTTTT. Its translation: CASSQVSGSTGELFF.

This clonotype appeared many times. J is TRBJ1-4 and V is TRBV5-1; 12 nucleotides line up with TRBD1. The germline CDR1 and CDR2 sequences are SGHRS and YFSETQ. The V segment lost 4 bases and the J segment 6 bases; nucleotides outside the gene matches: 10. The CDR3 contains 17 residues. CDR3 amino acids: CASSPSRDRGRYEKLFF. In DNA form, the CDR3 reads TGCGCCAGCAGCCCGTCCCGGGACAGGGGGCGATATGAAAAACTGTTTTTT.

There are many counts of this clonotype. The CDR3 nucleotides are TGCAGTGCTATTGTTGAGGTTCCCTCGTCATTGGTCACCTACGAGCAGTACTTC. It translates to CSAIVEVPSSLVTYEQYF. The chain is built from TRBV20-1 and TRBJ2-7; unclear D gene. Germline CDR1 reads DFQATT; CDR2 reads SNEGSKA (reference sequence). The germline V and J ends were trimmed by 4 bases and 2 bases, with 27 bases remaining between them. This CDR3 has 18 amino acids.

This clonotype was recorded at least ten times. CDR3 in amino acids: CSASTGSSNQPQHF. CDR3 DNA: TGCAGTGCTTCGACAGGGTCAAGCAATCAGCCCCAGCATTTT. The chain is built from TRBV20-1 and TRBJ1-5, with 7 bases aligning to TRBD1. The CDR3 totals 14 residues. Trimming at V came to 5 bases and at J to 1 base, leaving 5 bases not matched to a gene. Per the germline V gene, CDR1 is DFQATT and CDR2 is SNEGSKA (reference sequence).

Details on this clonotype: Compared with germline, one end of the junction differs, possibly owing to a read error. V and J are TRBV6-1 and TRBJ1-5; no clear D gene. The CDR3 loop spans 13 amino acids. Germline V gene lookup returns CDR1 MNHNS and CDR2 SASEGT. The CDR3 here is CDSSEHLGQPQHF. In DNA form, the CDR3 reads TGTGACAGCAGTGAGCACCTGGGGCAGCCCCAGCATTTT.